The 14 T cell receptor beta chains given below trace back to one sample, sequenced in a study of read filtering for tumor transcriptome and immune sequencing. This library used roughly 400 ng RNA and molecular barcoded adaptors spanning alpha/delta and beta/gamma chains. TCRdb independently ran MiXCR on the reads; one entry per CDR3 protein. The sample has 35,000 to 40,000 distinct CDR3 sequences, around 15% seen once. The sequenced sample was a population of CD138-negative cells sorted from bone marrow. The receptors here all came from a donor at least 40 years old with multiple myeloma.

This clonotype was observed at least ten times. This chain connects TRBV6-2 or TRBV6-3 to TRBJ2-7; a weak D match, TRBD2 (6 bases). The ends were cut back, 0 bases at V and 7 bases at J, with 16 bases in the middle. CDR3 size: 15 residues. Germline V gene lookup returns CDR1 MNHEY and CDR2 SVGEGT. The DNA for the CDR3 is TGTGCCAGCAGTTACTCCGGCGCGGGAACAGGAGAGCAGTACTTC. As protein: CASSYSGAGTGEQYF.

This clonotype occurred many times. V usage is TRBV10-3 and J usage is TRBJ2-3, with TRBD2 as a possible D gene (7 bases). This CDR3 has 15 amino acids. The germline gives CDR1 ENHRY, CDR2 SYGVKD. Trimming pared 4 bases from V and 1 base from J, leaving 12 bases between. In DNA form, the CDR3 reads TGTGCCATCAGTGGTCGGGGGGCTGGCACAGATACGCAGTATTTT. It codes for CAISGRGAGTDTQYF.

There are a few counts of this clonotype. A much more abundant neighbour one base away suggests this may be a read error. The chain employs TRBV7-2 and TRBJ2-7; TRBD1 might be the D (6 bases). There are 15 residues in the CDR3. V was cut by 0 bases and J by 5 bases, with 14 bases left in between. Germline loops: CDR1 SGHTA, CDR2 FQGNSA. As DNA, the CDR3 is TGTGCCAGCAGCTTAGCCCCAGGGGCCGGCCACGAGCAGTACTTC. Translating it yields CASSLAPGAGHEQYF.

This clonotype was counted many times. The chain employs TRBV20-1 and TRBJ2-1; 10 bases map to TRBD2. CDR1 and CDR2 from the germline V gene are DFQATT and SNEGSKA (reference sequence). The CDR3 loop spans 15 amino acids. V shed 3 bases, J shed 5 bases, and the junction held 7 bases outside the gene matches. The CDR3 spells CSARPPLAGNNEQFF. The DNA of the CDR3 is TGCAGTGCTAGGCCCCCACTAGCGGGGAACAATGAGCAGTTCTTC.

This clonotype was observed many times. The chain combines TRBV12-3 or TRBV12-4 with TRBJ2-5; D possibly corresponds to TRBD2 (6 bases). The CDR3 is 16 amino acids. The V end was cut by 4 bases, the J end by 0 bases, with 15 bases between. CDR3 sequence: CASSSGVAAYQETQYF. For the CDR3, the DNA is TGTGCCAGCAGTTCCGGGGTAGCGGCGTACCAAGAGACCCAGTACTTC.

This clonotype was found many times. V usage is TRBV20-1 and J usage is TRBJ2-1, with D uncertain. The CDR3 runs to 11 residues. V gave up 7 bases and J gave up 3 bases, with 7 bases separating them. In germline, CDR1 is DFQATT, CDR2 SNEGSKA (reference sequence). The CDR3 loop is CSGSNYNEQFF. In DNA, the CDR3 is TGCAGTGGCTCTAACTACAATGAGCAGTTCTTC.

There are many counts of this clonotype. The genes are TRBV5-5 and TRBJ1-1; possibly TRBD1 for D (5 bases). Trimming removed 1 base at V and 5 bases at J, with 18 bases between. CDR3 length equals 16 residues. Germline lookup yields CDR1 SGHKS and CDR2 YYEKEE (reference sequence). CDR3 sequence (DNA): TGTGCCAGCAGCTTGCCCCTACAGGCACCGTGGACTGAAGCTTTCTTT. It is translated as CASSLPLQAPWTEAFF.

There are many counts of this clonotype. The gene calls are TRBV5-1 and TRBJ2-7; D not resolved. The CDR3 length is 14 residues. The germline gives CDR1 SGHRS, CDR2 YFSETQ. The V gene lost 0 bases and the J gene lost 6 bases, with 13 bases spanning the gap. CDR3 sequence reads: CASSLGAWVGEQYF. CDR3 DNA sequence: TGCGCCAGCAGCTTGGGTGCGTGGGTCGGCGAGCAGTACTTC.

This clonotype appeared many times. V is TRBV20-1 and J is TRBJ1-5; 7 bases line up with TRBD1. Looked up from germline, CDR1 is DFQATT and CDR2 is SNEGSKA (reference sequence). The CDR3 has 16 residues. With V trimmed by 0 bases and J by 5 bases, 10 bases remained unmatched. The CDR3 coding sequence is TGCAGTGCTAGAGATCCCCAAACCAGGGGGGATCAGCCCCAGCATTTT. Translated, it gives CSARDPQTRGDQPQHF.

CDR3 residues: CASSLKGRTEWNTEAFF. CDR3 DNA sequence: TGTGCCAGCAGTCTCAAGGGGCGGACAGAGTGGAACACTGAAGCTTTCTTT. V usage is TRBV21-1 and J usage is TRBJ1-1; the table's D call, TRBD1, has no DNA check behind it. TRBV21-1 is a documented pseudogene. The CDR3 is 17 amino acids.

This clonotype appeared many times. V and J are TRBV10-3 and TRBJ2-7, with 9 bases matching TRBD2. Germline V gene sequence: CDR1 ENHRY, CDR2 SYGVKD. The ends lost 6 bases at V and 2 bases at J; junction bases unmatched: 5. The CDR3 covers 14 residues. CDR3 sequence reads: CAIRGTSFPYEQYF. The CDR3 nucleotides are TGTGCCATCAGAGGGACTAGCTTCCCCTACGAGCAGTACTTC.

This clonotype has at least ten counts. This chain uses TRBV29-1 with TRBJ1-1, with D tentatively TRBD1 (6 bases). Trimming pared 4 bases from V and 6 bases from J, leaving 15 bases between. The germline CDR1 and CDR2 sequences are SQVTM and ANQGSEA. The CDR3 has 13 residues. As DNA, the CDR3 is TGCAGCGTTGTGAGGGGGAGTGGGGCTGAAGCTTTCTTT. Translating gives CSVVRGSGAEAFF. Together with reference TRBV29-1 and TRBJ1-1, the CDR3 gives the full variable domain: SAVISQKPSRDICQRGTSLTIQCQVDSQVTMMFWYRQQPGQSLTLIATANQGSEATYESGFVIDKFPISRPNLTFSTLTVSNMSPEDSSIYLCSVVRGSGAEAFFGQGTRLTVV.

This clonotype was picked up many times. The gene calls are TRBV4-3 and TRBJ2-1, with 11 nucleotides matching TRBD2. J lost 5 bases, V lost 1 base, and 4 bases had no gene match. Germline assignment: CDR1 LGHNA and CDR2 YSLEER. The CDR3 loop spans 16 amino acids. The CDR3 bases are TGCGCCAGCAGCCAAGGTAGCGGGAGGGGCGACAATGAGCAGTTCTTC. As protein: CASSQGSGRGDNEQFF.

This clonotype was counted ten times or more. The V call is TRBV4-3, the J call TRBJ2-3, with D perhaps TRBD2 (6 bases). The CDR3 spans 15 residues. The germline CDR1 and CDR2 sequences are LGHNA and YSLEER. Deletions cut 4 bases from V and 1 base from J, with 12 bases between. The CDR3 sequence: CASSPGTSRTDTQYF. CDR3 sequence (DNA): TGCGCCAGCAGCCCGGGGACTTCACGCACAGATACGCAGTATTTT.